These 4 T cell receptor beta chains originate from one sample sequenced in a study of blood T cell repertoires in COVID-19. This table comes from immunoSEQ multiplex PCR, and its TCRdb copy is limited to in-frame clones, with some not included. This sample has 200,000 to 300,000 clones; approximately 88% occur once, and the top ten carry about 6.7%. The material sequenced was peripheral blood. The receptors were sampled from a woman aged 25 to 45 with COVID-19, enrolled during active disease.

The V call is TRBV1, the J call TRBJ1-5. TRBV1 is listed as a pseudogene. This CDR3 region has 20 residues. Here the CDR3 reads CTSSPKRGAQKRNSNQPQHF. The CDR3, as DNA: TGCACCAGCAGTCCGAAGCGGGGGGCCCAAAAGAGGAATAGCAATCAGCCCCAGCATTTT.

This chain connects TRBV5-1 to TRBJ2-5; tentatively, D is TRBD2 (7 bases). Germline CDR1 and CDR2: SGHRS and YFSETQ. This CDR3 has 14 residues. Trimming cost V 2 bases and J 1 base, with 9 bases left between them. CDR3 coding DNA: TGCGCCAGCAGCTTAGGGGGGGCCCAAGAGACCCAGTACTTC. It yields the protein CASSLGGAQETQYF. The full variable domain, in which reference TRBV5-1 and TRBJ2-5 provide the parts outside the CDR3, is KAGVTQTPRYLIKTRGQQVTLSCSPISGHRSVSWYQQTPGQGLQFLFEYFSETQRNKGNFPGRFSGRQFSNSRSEMNVSTLELGDSALYLCASSLGGAQETQYFGPGTRLLVL.

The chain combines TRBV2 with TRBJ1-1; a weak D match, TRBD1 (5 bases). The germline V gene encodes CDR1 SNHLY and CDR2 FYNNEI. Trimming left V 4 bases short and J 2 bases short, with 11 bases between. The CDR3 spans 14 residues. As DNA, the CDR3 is TGTGCCAGCAGTGTACTCGGGGGTAACACTGAAGCTTTCTTT. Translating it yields CASSVLGGNTEAFF.

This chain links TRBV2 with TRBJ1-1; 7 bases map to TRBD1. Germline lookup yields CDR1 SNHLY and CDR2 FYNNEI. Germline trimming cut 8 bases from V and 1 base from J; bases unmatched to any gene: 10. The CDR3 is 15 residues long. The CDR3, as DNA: TGTGCCAGCTTCCTCAGAAGGACAGGGAACACTGAAGCTTTCTTT. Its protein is CASFLRRTGNTEAFF. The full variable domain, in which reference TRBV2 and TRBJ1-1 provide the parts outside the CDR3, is EPEVTQTPSHQVTQMGQEVILRCVPISNHLYFYWYRQILGQKVEFLVSFYNNEISEKSEIFDDQFSVERPDGSNFTLKIRSTKLEDSAMYFCASFLRRTGNTEAFFGQGTRLTVV.